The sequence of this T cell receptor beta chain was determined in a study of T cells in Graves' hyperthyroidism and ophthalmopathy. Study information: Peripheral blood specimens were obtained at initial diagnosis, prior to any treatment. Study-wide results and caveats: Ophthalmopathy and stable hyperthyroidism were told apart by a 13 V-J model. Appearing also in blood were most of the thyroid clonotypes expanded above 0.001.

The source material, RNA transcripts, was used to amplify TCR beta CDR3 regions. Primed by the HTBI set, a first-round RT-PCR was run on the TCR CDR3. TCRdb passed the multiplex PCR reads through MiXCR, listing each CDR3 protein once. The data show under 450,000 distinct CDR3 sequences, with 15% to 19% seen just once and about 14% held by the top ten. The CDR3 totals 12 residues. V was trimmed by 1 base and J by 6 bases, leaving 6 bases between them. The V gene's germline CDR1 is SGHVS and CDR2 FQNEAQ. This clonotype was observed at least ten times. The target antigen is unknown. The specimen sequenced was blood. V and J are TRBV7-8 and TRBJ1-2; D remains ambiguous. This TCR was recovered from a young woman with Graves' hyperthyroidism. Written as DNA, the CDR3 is TGTGCCAGCAGCTTAGTGATGGATGGCTACACCTTC. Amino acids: CASSLVMDGYTF.